A selection of T cell receptor beta chains follows, all from one sample in a study of T cell changes during pregnancy in multiple sclerosis. Only in-frame clones appear in the TCRdb table, and some are missing; sequencing was by immunoSEQ multiplex PCR. Of 20,000 to 25,000 clones in the sample, over 80% are singletons; the top ten hold 15% to 18%. The sequencing here drew on CD8+ T cells from peripheral blood mononuclear cells, taken in the first trimester of pregnancy. The receptors were gathered from a female donor in good health, enrolled as a control in a pregnancy study. Both conserved end residues are part of each CDR3. The D gene is left open where the match is weak. For some rows the clone size is stated as once, few or many, or as a class when expanded; others skip it.

D gene: TRBD2; J gene: TRBJ2-7; clone size: .; V gene: TRBV10-1; CDR3 protein: CASSPGLAGGSYEQYF; CDR3 DNA: TGCGCCAGCAGCCCGGGACTAGCGGGAGGTTCCTACGAGCAGTACTTC
D gene: .; J gene: TRBJ2-3; clone size: .; V gene: TRBV9; CDR3 protein: CASSVGDDTDTQYF; CDR3 DNA: TGTGCCAGCAGCGTAGGAGATGACACAGATACGCAGTATTTT
D gene: TRBD1; J gene: TRBJ1-2; clone size: .; V gene: TRBV2; CDR3 protein: CASSRKTGLNYGYTF; CDR3 DNA: TGTGCCAGCAGTAGAAAGACAGGGCTAAACTATGGCTACACCTTC
D gene: .; J gene: TRBJ2-4; clone size: .; V gene: TRBV7-2; CDR3 protein: CASSLARTGIQYF; CDR3 DNA: TGTGCCAGCAGCTTAGCCCGGACGGGGATTCAGTACTTC
D gene: .; J gene: TRBJ1-2; clone size: .; V gene: TRBV9; CDR3 protein: CASSVRGNGYTF; CDR3 DNA: TGTGCCAGCAGCGTTAGAGGGAATGGCTACACCTTC
D gene: TRBD1; J gene: TRBJ2-4; clone size: .; V gene: TRBV19; CDR3 protein: CATDPGTGGWSSNIQYF; CDR3 DNA: TGTGCCACCGACCCCGGGACAGGGGGCTGGTCGTCAAACATTCAGTACTTC
D gene: TRBD1; J gene: TRBJ1-2; clone size: .; V gene: TRBV18; CDR3 protein: CASSPAGQGVYGYTF; CDR3 DNA: TGTGCCAGCTCACCAGCGGGACAGGGTGTATATGGCTACACCTTC
D gene: TRBD1; J gene: TRBJ2-7; clone size: .; V gene: TRBV6-4; CDR3 protein: CASSPTGDYEQYF; CDR3 DNA: TGTGCCAGCAGCCCGACAGGGGATTACGAGCAGTACTTC
D gene: .; J gene: TRBJ1-5; clone size: .; V gene: TRBV27; CDR3 protein: CASSLSLRGGEQPQHF; CDR3 DNA: TGTGCCAGCAGTTTATCGCTTCGCGGGGGGGAGCAGCCCCAGCATTTT
D gene: .; J gene: TRBJ2-7; clone size: .; V gene: TRBV7-4; CDR3 protein: CASSLFTGPEGFYEQYF; CDR3 DNA: TGTGCCAGCAGCTTATTCACAGGCCCCGAAGGGTTCTACGAGCAGTACTTC
D gene: TRBD1; J gene: TRBJ1-4; clone size: .; V gene: TRBV4-1; CDR3 protein: CASSQSGTGGPSGEKLFF; CDR3 DNA: TGCGCCAGCAGCCAGAGCGGGACAGGGGGCCCCTCGGGTGAAAAACTGTTTTTT
D gene: .; J gene: TRBJ2-2; clone size: once; V gene: TRBV2; CDR3 protein: CASSDPPTPGGELFF; CDR3 DNA: TGTGCCAGCAGTGACCCCCCTACCCCAGGCGGGGAGCTGTTTTTT
D gene: .; J gene: TRBJ2-3; clone size: .; V gene: TRBV9; CDR3 protein: CASSVVASGTDTQYF; CDR3 DNA: TGTGCCAGCAGCGTAGTGGCTAGCGGCACAGATACGCAGTATTTT
D gene: .; J gene: TRBJ1-3; clone size: .; V gene: TRBV7-3; CDR3 protein: CASSLGLPGNTIYF; CDR3 DNA: TGTGCCAGCAGCTTAGGCTTACCTGGAAACACCATATATTTT
D gene: TRBD1; J gene: TRBJ1-1; clone size: .; V gene: TRBV10-2; CDR3 protein: CASRPGQGAGTEAFF; CDR3 DNA: TGCGCCAGCAGACCCGGACAGGGGGCCGGAACTGAAGCTTTCTTT
D gene: .; J gene: TRBJ1-2; clone size: .; V gene: TRBV30; CDR3 protein: CAWETVTDYGYTF; CDR3 DNA: TGTGCCTGGGAGACAGTTACGGACTATGGCTACACCTTC
D gene: TRBD2; J gene: TRBJ2-4; clone size: .; V gene: TRBV7-6; CDR3 protein: CASSRQRGENIQYF; CDR3 DNA: TGTGCCAGCAGCCGCCAGCGGGGGGAAAACATTCAGTACTTC
D gene: .; J gene: TRBJ2-7; clone size: .; V gene: TRBV6-1; CDR3 protein: CASSGFQFYEQYF; CDR3 DNA: TGTGCCAGCAGTGGTTTCCAGTTCTACGAGCAGTACTTC
D gene: .; J gene: TRBJ2-5; clone size: .; V gene: TRBV9; CDR3 protein: CASAGGGSGTQYF; CDR3 DNA: TGTGCCAGCGCCGGCGGAGGGAGTGGGACCCAGTACTTC
D gene: .; J gene: TRBJ2-7; clone size: .; V gene: TRBV6-1; CDR3 protein: CASSRGYEQYF; CDR3 DNA: TGTGCCAGCAGCAGGGGTTACGAGCAGTACTTC
D gene: TRBD2; J gene: TRBJ2-5; clone size: .; V gene: TRBV5-1; CDR3 protein: CASALTSGRGETQYF; CDR3 DNA: TGCGCCAGTGCACTGACTAGCGGGAGAGGAGAGACCCAGTACTTC
D gene: .; J gene: TRBJ2-5; clone size: .; V gene: TRBV25-1; CDR3 protein: CASTQDAGRQTQYF; CDR3 DNA: TGTGCCAGCACCCAAGATGCGGGGAGACAGACCCAGTACTTC
D gene: TRBD2; J gene: TRBJ2-3; clone size: .; V gene: TRBV5-4; CDR3 protein: CASSYKAGLAGGLGTDTQYF; CDR3 DNA: TGTGCCAGCAGCTACAAAGCCGGACTAGCGGGAGGCTTGGGCACAGATACGCAGTATTTT
D gene: .; J gene: TRBJ1-5; clone size: .; V gene: TRBV12-5; CDR3 protein: CASGLRSGMGPQHF; CDR3 DNA: TGTGCTAGTGGTTTGAGGTCAGGGATGGGGCCCCAGCATTTT
D gene: .; J gene: TRBJ2-4; clone size: .; V gene: TRBV18; CDR3 protein: CASSPGAAKNIQYF; CDR3 DNA: TGTGCCAGCTCACCGGGGGCAGCCAAAAACATTCAGTACTTC
D gene: .; J gene: TRBJ2-2; clone size: medium-sized; V gene: TRBV25-1; CDR3 protein: CASSEYRDTGELFF; CDR3 DNA: TGTGCCAGCAGTGAATACAGGGACACCGGGGAGCTGTTTTTT
D gene: TRBD2; J gene: TRBJ2-1; clone size: .; V gene: TRBV6-4; CDR3 protein: CASSEAAGTSGGEQFF; CDR3 DNA: TGTGCCAGCAGTGAGGCCGCTGGGACTAGCGGGGGTGAGCAGTTCTTC
D gene: .; J gene: TRBJ2-1; clone size: .; V gene: TRBV7-9; CDR3 protein: CASSARAAAGRYNEQFF; CDR3 DNA: TGTGCCAGCAGCGCCCGGGCCGCGGCGGGTCGGTACAATGAGCAGTTCTTC
D gene: TRBD1; J gene: TRBJ1-3; clone size: once; V gene: TRBV9; CDR3 protein: CASSVSNRGDTIYF; CDR3 DNA: TGTGCCAGCAGCGTATCAAACAGGGGGGACACCATATATTTT
D gene: .; J gene: TRBJ2-3; clone size: .; V gene: TRBV6-4; CDR3 protein: CASSATELRGDTQYF; CDR3 DNA: TGTGCCAGCAGTGCCACTGAACTAAGGGGAGATACGCAGTATTTT
D gene: .; J gene: TRBJ2-7; clone size: .; V gene: TRBV9; CDR3 protein: CASSPGHPGEQYF; CDR3 DNA: TGTGCCAGCAGCCCGGGACATCCGGGCGAGCAGTACTTC
D gene: TRBD2; J gene: TRBJ2-3; clone size: many; V gene: TRBV6-1; CDR3 protein: CASSEGAGALDTQYF; CDR3 DNA: TGTGCCAGCAGTGAAGGTGCGGGAGCTTTAGATACGCAGTATTTT